This T cell receptor (beta chain) was observed in a study of beta chain features in type 1 diabetes. Regarding the study as a whole: Naive, central memory and regulatory TCRB repertoires appeared more similar among patients than healthy donors.

A remark on this clone: Its antigen is not identified.

All of the isolated RNA was reverse transcribed, so expressed TCRB transcripts were sequenced. TCRdb's table, derived via immunoSEQ multiplex PCR, lists solely in-frame clones and lacks some. The sample has 200,000 to 300,000 clones; approximately 70% are singletons. Blood was drawn once from each donor into heparinised tubes. The draws averaged about 120 mL. The sequence derives from a man aged 25 to 45 in good health. The sample taken for sequencing was naive CD4+ T cells from blood.

The CDR3, as DNA: TGTGCCAGCAGCCCGACCGGGACTAGCGGCTCCTACGAGCAGTACTTC. Translated: CASSPTGTSGSYEQYF. The chain is built from TRBV9 and TRBJ2-7; 11 positions match TRBD2. The V and J ends lost 4 bases and 0 bases, in that order; junction bases with no gene match: 6. The germline V gene encodes CDR1 SGDLS and CDR2 YYNGEE. CDR3 length equals 16 residues.